This TCR beta chain was identified in a study of blood T cell repertoires in COVID-19. About the study: There were acute and convalescent COVID-19 samples, and they came from the United States, Italy and Spain. Sample material is recorded as cDNA or gDNA derived from T cells, B-cell-depleted T cells, or PBMCs.

V trimming: 5 bases; J trimming: 7 bases; junction bases outside the gene matches: 13. The V gene's germline CDR1 is LNHDA and CDR2 SQIVND (reference sequence). The CDR3 totals 16 residues. Per the original methods: Nucleated cell counts were estimated from reference gene primer amplification. Assay: immunoSEQ multiplex PCR; the TCRdb copy retains only in-frame clones and omits some. That table furnishes V, J and clone size, whereas the DNA furnished D and trimming. The table records tens of thousands of clones, approximately 87% of them present only once. Sequenced material: peripheral blood. The chain uses TRBV19 and TRBJ2-1; TRBD1 aligns across 8 bases. This TCR came from a human donor in a cohort sampled during active COVID-19. The CDR3 here is CASSFRTGPLTNEQFF. The CDR3 DNA reads TGTGCCAGTAGTTTTAGGACAGGGCCGTTAACGAATGAGCAGTTCTTC. Drawing the rest from reference TRBV19 and TRBJ2-1, the complete variable domain is DGGITQSPKYLFRKEGQNVTLSCEQNLNHDAMYWYRQDPGQGLRLIYYSQIVNDFQKGDIAEGYSVSREKKESFPLTVTSAQKNPTAFYLCASSFRTGPLTNEQFFGPGTRLTVL.